The 5 T cell receptor beta chains below all came from one sample that was sequenced in a study of CD8+CD57+ T cells in acquired aplastic anemia. The use of genomic DNA as template underpinned the TCR beta VDJ and CDR3 profiling. TCRdb used MiXCR to reprocess the reads, holding one entry per CDR3 protein. Among more than 150,000 distinct CDR3 sequences listed, roughly half were seen once. Only patients with CD8+CD57+ cell expansion on flow cytometry were chosen for sequencing. The sequenced material came from sorted CD4+, CD8+, or CD8+CD57+ T cells (not recorded which) from PBMCs. The source of these receptors is a human donor with aplastic anemia.

The chain couples TRBV7-1 to TRBJ2-3, with D unclear. TRBV7-1 is assigned to the ORF class and has an uncertain function. Trimming stripped 3 bases from V and 6 bases from J, with 7 bases between. This CDR3 spans 12 amino acids. The CDR3 loop is CASSSNYDTQYF. DNA of the CDR3: TGTGCCAGCAGCTCGAACTATGATACGCAGTATTTT.

V and J are TRBV24-1 and TRBJ2-2; 7 nucleotides line up with TRBD1. The CDR3 covers 13 residues. Germline V lookup: CDR1 KGHDR, CDR2 SFDVKD. J gave up 7 bases and V 4 bases, and 2 bases lay outside the gene matches. The DNA for the CDR3 is TGTGCCACCAGTGACCCAGGGGGCGGGGAGCTGTTTTTT. This gives the protein CATSDPGGGELFF.

The table lists this clonotype with a few counts. The rearrangement uses TRBV5-4 and TRBJ2-2; 16 bases align to TRBD2. The germline V gene encodes CDR1 SGHNT and CDR2 YYREEE (reference sequence). The CDR3 length is 16 residues. V lost 9 bases to trimming and J lost 6 bases; unmatched junction nucleotides: 8. CDR3 bases: TGTGCCACAGGGACTAGCGGGAGGGCCGGTTCCGGGGAGCTGTTTTTT. This gives the protein CATGTSGRAGSGELFF.

The chain is built from TRBV12-3 or TRBV12-4 and TRBJ1-5; D might be TRBD1 (5 bases). The CDR3 totals 14 residues. V was shortened by 5 bases and J by 2 bases, with 10 bases between the two germline ends. The CDR3 region is CASSNRFGNQPQHF. The CDR3 nucleotides read TGTGCCAGCAGTAACAGGTTCGGCAATCAGCCCCAGCATTTT.

The gene calls are TRBV6-1 and TRBJ1-2; D remains ambiguous. The ends were cut back, 6 bases at V and 3 bases at J, with 17 bases in the middle. Germline V gives CDR1 MNHNS, CDR2 SASEGT. The CDR3 consists of 15 residues. DNA of the CDR3: TGTGCCAGCAGCCGTCGTAGGACGGAAGACTATGGCTACACCTTC. Protein sequence: CASSRRRTEDYGYTF.